This T cell receptor beta chain is drawn from a study of T cell responses to AZD1222 COVID-19 vaccine. Method: immunoSEQ multiplex PCR; TCRdb's copy keeps in-frame clones and lacks some. Of some 120,000 clones listed, 88% are singletons. With 2 bases removed from V and 3 bases from J, the gap between germline ends came to 9 bases. The length of the CDR3 is 14 residues. Germline-derived CDR1 and CDR2 are SGHRS and YFSETQ. As for this clone: Antigen unknown.

Study outcomes and limitations: Nearly half of spike-specific TCRs reportedly target variant regions that are unmutated in the B.1.351 and B.1.1.7 variants. Repertoire collection took place solely once the T cell response had peaked.

Here the sequenced sample was peripheral blood, taken 28 days after the second AZD1222 dose. The chain couples TRBV5-1 to TRBJ1-3; no firm D call. The sequence was collected from an adult who received the AZD1222 COVID-19 vaccine. CDR3 sequence: CASSFTGYGNTIYF. The CDR3 DNA reads as TGCGCCAGCAGCTTCACGGGTTATGGAAACACCATATATTTT.